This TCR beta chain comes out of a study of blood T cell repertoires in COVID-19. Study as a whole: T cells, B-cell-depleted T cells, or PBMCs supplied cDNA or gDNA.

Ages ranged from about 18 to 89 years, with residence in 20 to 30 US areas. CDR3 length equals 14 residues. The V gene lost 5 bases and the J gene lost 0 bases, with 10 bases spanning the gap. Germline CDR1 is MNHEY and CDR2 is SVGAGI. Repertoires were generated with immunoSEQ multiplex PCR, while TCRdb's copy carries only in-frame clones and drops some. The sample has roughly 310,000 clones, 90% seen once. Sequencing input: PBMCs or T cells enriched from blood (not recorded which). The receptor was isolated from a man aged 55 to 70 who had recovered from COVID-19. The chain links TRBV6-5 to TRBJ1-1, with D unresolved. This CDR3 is CASSPGKMNTEAFF. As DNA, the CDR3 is TGTGCCAGCAGTCCCGGGAAAATGAACACTGAAGCTTTCTTT.